This T cell receptor beta chain was recovered during a study of shared clonotypes between healthy human individuals. The repertoire was sequenced with immunoSEQ multiplex PCR; TCRdb's copy has only in-frame clones and lacks some. This sample has roughly 520,000 clones, with around 95% found just once. Study-wide points: Naive subsets tended to show greater estimated richness than memory subsets.

In the case of this clone: Its cognate antigen is unknown.

Sequencing used naive CD4+ T cells sorted from blood. Documented subset: CD45RA+ positively selected. The source is a woman in her thirties in good health.

The CDR3 sequence is CARRTSGNTGELFF. DNA of the CDR3: TGTGCCCGCCGGACTAGCGGAAACACCGGGGAGCTGTTTTTT. The chain recombines TRBV30 with TRBJ2-2; TRBD2 matches at 10 bases. With V trimmed by 8 bases and J by 2 bases, 5 bases remained unmatched. The CDR3 runs 14 residues. Germline V gene data show CDR1 as GTSNPN and CDR2 as SVGIG (reference sequence).